This entry concerns a single T cell receptor beta chain. The germline CDR1 and CDR2 sequences are LNHDA and SQIVND (reference sequence). The CDR3 runs to 13 residues. Trimming took 8 bases from V and 7 from J; bases not matched to a gene: 9. Profiling relied on immunoSEQ multiplex PCR, and the TCRdb table lists in-frame clones only, not all of them. The sample has approximately 300,000 clones; 89% are singletons. The data were taken from a study of blood T cell repertoires in COVID-19. Overall study: The United States, Italy and Spain provided the acute and convalescent COVID-19 samples. Nucleic acid was either cDNA or gDNA, and it came from T cells, B-cell-depleted T cells, or PBMCs.

Participant-reported clinical history was the basis for cohort assignment. Symptom resolution, clearance, or two negative PCRs marked the recovered donors of Cohort 3. This TCR was sampled from a man between 60 and 75 years old who had recovered from COVID-19. The sequencing input was PBMCs or T cells enriched from blood (not recorded which). The J gene is TRBJ2-7, the V gene TRBV19, with 9 nucleotides matching TRBD1. The CDR3, as DNA: TGTGCCAGTGGGACAGGGTACCTTCCAGAGCAGTACTTC. Amino acid sequence: CASGTGYLPEQYF.